Presented here are 19 T cell receptor beta chains from one specimen sequenced in a study of technical replicates of blood from a few donors. Produced via immunoSEQ multiplex PCR; TCRdb's table is partial and in-frame only. The table includes 80,000 or so clones, approximately 96% detected once. Sequenced input: T cells isolated from PBMCs. The receptors were gathered from a human donor in good health.

The J gene is TRBJ2-2, the V gene TRBV7-6, with D possibly being TRBD2 (5 bases). Germline V gene sequence: CDR1 SGHVS, CDR2 FNYEAQ. The CDR3 loop spans 15 amino acids. V lost 1 base, J lost 6 bases, and 12 bases lay in between. CDR3 nucleotides: TGTGCCAGCAGCTTAGACCTTTACGGGGCCGGGGAGCTGTTTTTT. Its translation is CASSLDLYGAGELFF.

CDR3: CASSLDILDSSYNEQFF. CDR3 bases: TGTGCCAGCAGCTTAGATATTCTCGATAGCTCCTACAATGAGCAGTTCTTC. The V and J genes are TRBV7-6 and TRBJ2-1; no clear D. This CDR3 spans 17 amino acids. The germline V and J ends were trimmed by 1 base and 0 bases, with 13 bases remaining between them. Germline V lookup: CDR1 SGHVS, CDR2 FNYEAQ.

The genes are TRBV5-1 and TRBJ2-5; TRBD2 agrees at 11 bases. The germline V gene has CDR1 SGHRS and CDR2 YFSETQ. The CDR3 sequence is 16 residues long. Unmatched junction bases numbered 4, after V lost 1 base and J lost 2 bases. CDR3 nucleotides: TGCGCCAGCAGCTTGCAGGGACTAGCGGTTCAAGAGACCCAGTACTTC. Translated, it gives CASSLQGLAVQETQYF.

This clone was found once. CDR3 loop: CASSRRDSFYTGELFF. The DNA of the CDR3 is TGTGCCAGCAGCCGACGGGACTCTTTTTACACCGGGGAGCTGTTTTTT. This chain links TRBV7-6 with TRBJ2-2, with D possibly being TRBD2 (6 bases). CDR1 and CDR2 from the germline V gene are SGHVS and FNYEAQ. The length of the CDR3 is 16 residues. The V gene lost 5 bases and the J gene lost 3 bases, with 16 bases spanning the gap.

This clone showed up just once. The chain uses TRBV28 and TRBJ2-7, with D possibly matching TRBD2 (5 bases). In germline, CDR1 is MDHEN, CDR2 SYDVKM. V was clipped by 6 bases and J by 6 bases, with 18 bases between them. The CDR3 runs to 14 residues. CDR3 bases: TGTGCCAGCAGCCCAAATAGCGAAGGATCCGAGCAGTACTTC. Its protein product is CASSPNSEGSEQYF. Complete variable domain (other parts from reference TRBV28 and TRBJ2-7): DVKVTQSSRYLVKRTGEKVFLECVQDMDHENMFWYRQDPGLGLRLIYFSYDVKMKEKGDIPEGYSVSREKKERFSLILESASTNQTSMYLCASSPNSEGSEQYFGPGTRLTVT.

The V gene is TRBV5-1, the J gene TRBJ2-3; 7 bases match TRBD2. V lost 4 bases and J lost 4; bases outside the gene matches: 9. Looked up from germline, CDR1 is SGHRS and CDR2 is YFSETQ. This CDR3 contains 15 residues. The CDR3 loop reads CASSPEREGPDTQYF. The DNA for the CDR3 is TGCGCCAGCAGCCCGGAAAGGGAGGGACCAGATACGCAGTATTTT.

The chain combines TRBV28 with TRBJ1-1, with D maybe TRBD1 (6 bases). Germline CDR1 is MDHEN and CDR2 is SYDVKM. The CDR3 contains 14 residues. Trimming shortened V by 3 bases and J by 0 bases, and 8 bases separated the two germline ends. The CDR3 region is CASSLTGMNTEAFF. The CDR3 bases are TGTGCCAGCAGTTTGACAGGCATGAACACTGAAGCTTTCTTT.

The gene calls are TRBV2 and TRBJ2-7, with 7 bases fitting TRBD2. V dropped 7 bases and J dropped 3; count of bases not matched to a gene: 6. The CDR3 has 13 residues. Germline CDR1 SNHLY, CDR2 FYNNEI. This CDR3 reads CASKRDDSYEQYF. CDR3 DNA sequence: TGTGCCAGCAAGCGGGACGATAGCTACGAGCAGTACTTC.

The chain recombines TRBV11-2 with TRBJ2-2, with D unresolved. The CDR3 consists of 13 residues. Germline V gene data show CDR1 as SGHAT and CDR2 as FQNNGV. V was trimmed by 6 bases and J by 3 bases, leaving 8 bases between them. CDR3 DNA: TGTGCCAGCAGGCCGACTTACACCGGGGAGCTGTTTTTT. Protein: CASRPTYTGELFF.

The chain employs TRBV27 and TRBJ1-1, with a tentative D call TRBD1 (5 bases). Germline V gene sequence: CDR1 MNHEY, CDR2 SMNVEV (reference sequence). This CDR3 is 15 amino acids long. V shed 0 bases and J shed 2 bases, with 10 bases lying between them. CDR3 bases: TGTGCCAGCAGTTTATCGGGGGGAGCTAACACTGAAGCTTTCTTT. Translating gives CASSLSGGANTEAFF.

This rearrangement joins TRBV5-4 to TRBJ2-7; maybe TRBD1 (5 bases). Germline V gives CDR1 SGHNT, CDR2 YYREEE (reference sequence). The V end was cut by 5 bases, the J end by 6 bases, with 18 bases between. The CDR3 extends over 14 amino acids. CDR3 loop: CASSRIQGVVEQYF. The CDR3 nucleotides are TGTGCCAGCAGTCGAATTCAGGGTGTGGTCGAGCAGTACTTC.

This clone appeared once. The chain joins TRBV4-2 to TRBJ2-5; possible D gene TRBD1, 6 bases. The CDR3 runs to 16 residues. V was pared by 0 bases and J by 2 bases, with 13 bases between. The germline CDR1 and CDR2 sequences are LGHNA and YNFKEQ. The CDR3 sequence: CASSQDHQGLQETQYF. For the CDR3, the DNA is TGTGCCAGCAGCCAAGATCACCAGGGGCTTCAAGAGACCCAGTACTTC.

V usage is TRBV5-1 and J usage is TRBJ2-7, with a weak D call TRBD2 (6 bases). The CDR3 is made up of 14 amino acids. The germline V gene encodes CDR1 SGHRS and CDR2 YFSETQ. V lost 0 bases and J lost 3, with 10 bases in between. For the CDR3, the DNA is TGCGCCAGCAGCTTGGGTGGAGGGGACTACGAGCAGTACTTC. This translates into CASSLGGGDYEQYF.

This clone was detected only once. The V call is TRBV12-5, the J call TRBJ2-1; 7 positions agree with TRBD2. The CDR3 is made up of 17 amino acids. J gave up 0 bases and V 0 bases, and 5 bases lay outside the gene matches. Germline V gene lookup returns CDR1 LGHNT and CDR2 FRNRAP. The CDR3 nucleotides read TGTGCTAGTGGTTTGGTATTAGCGGGCAGCTCCTACAATGAGCAGTTCTTC. It is translated as CASGLVLAGSSYNEQFF.

The chain recombines TRBV9 with TRBJ2-1, with TRBD2 identical over 9 bases. The junction had 3 bases not matched to a gene; V was cut back by 0 bases and J by 2 bases. Looked up from germline, CDR1 is SGDLS and CDR2 is YYNGEE. The CDR3 contains 16 residues. CDR3 residues: CASSVVSGGPYNEQFF. The DNA for the CDR3 is TGTGCCAGCAGCGTAGTTAGCGGGGGACCCTACAATGAGCAGTTCTTC.

This chain uses TRBV2 with TRBJ1-1, with D perhaps TRBD1 (5 bases). The CDR3 contains 14 residues. With 9 bases removed from V and 3 bases from J, the gap between germline ends came to 17 bases. Germline values: CDR1 SNHLY, CDR2 FYNNEI. DNA for the CDR3: TGTGCCAGGGCCCTGCAGGGCCGGCACACTGAAGCTTTCTTT. It yields the protein CARALQGRHTEAFF.

The chain is built from TRBV27 and TRBJ2-5; TRBD2 matches 8 bases. CDR1 is MNHEY and CDR2 is SMNVEV in the germline V gene (reference sequence). CDR3 length: 14 residues. With 3 bases clipped from V and 4 bases from J, the junction kept 4 bases outside the gene matches. CDR3 in amino acids: CASSFSGRVETQYF. CDR3 nucleotide sequence: TGTGCCAGCAGTTTTTCCGGGAGGGTAGAGACCCAGTACTTC.

The rearrangement joins TRBV28 to TRBJ2-5; D is unclear. Germline V gene data show CDR1 as MDHEN and CDR2 as SYDVKM. V dropped 3 bases and J dropped 6 bases, with 14 bases sitting between them. This CDR3 spans 14 amino acids. DNA for the CDR3: TGTGCCAGCAGTTTGGCTCTTCCGCTCCAGACCCAGTACTTC. Protein: CASSLALPLQTQYF.

Only one count was recorded for this clone. The chain combines TRBV6-6 with TRBJ1-4, with 9 positions matching TRBD1. V shed 5 bases and J 5 bases; nucleotides not matched to a gene: 3. Germline CDR1 reads MNHNY; CDR2 reads SVGAGI (reference sequence). The CDR3 has 14 amino acids. The DNA for the CDR3 is TGTGCCAGCAGTGGGGACAGGGTAAATGAAAAACTGTTTTTT. It encodes CASSGDRVNEKLFF.